Presented here are 21 T cell receptor beta chains from one specimen sequenced in a study of T-cell memory formation after mild COVID-19 listed by TCRdb under 2021. The library came from 5' RACE. TCRdb lists the instrument as Illumina NovaSeq 6000. The public reads were reanalyzed by TCRdb: fastp trimming at Q25, MiXCR alignment, in-frame beta chains only. Rows are combined by CDR3 protein, so each entry shows the most common genes and DNA. For this sample the table gives 250,000 to 300,000 distinct CDR3 sequences, of which around 8% were detected only once. The ten largest make up 22% of the sample. The sequenced sample was PBMCs or a T cell subset sorted from them (not recorded which). Receptor source: a man aged 18 to 30 who had mild COVID-19 (a few samples of this study predate the infection). The sample titles of this study are shuffled in the database, so cell type and time point are left out; the donor was told from shared clones.

The chain joins TRBV20-1 to TRBJ1-1; D remains unclear. The V and J ends lost 6 bases and 1 base respectively, with 9 bases between them. Per the germline V gene, CDR1 is DFQATT and CDR2 is SNEGSKA (reference sequence). This CDR3 comprises 12 residues. CDR3 in DNA: TGCAGTGCCCTTCTGGGGAACACTGAAGCTTTCTTT. This encodes CSALLGNTEAFF.

There are many counts of this clonotype. The V gene is TRBV7-8, the J gene TRBJ2-7; the match to TRBD1 covers 8 bases. The CDR3 is 12 residues long. The germline gives CDR1 SGHVS, CDR2 FQNEAQ. Trimming removed 6 bases from V and 5 bases from J; junction bases left unmatched: 3. In DNA, the CDR3 is TGTGCCAGCAGACGACAGGGGAACGAGCAGTACTTC. Translated: CASRRQGNEQYF.

This clonotype was recorded a few times. The chain couples TRBV12-3 or TRBV12-4 to TRBJ1-1, with D perhaps matching TRBD1 (5 bases). V lost 5 bases and J 10 bases, leaving 14 bases between the germline ends. The CDR3 length is 12 residues. The CDR3 loop reads CASSPRGIGAFF. The CDR3 DNA reads as TGTGCCAGCAGTCCGCGGGGGATAGGAGCTTTCTTT.

V gene TRBV20-1 combines with J gene TRBJ2-1; no definite D call. CDR3 length: 14 residues. Per the germline V gene, CDR1 is DFQATT and CDR2 is SNEGSKA (reference sequence). V dropped 0 bases and J dropped 6 bases, with 12 bases sitting between them. The CDR3 region is CSARDGASSNEQFF. DNA for the CDR3: TGCAGTGCTAGAGATGGAGCATCTTCCAATGAGCAGTTCTTC.

The chain is built from TRBV7-2 and TRBJ1-5; TRBD1 might be the D (5 bases). Trimming left V 1 base short and J 6 bases short, with 13 bases between. Germline V CDR1 and CDR2: SGHTA, FQGNSA. This CDR3 region has 15 residues. In DNA, the CDR3 is TGTGCCAGCAGCTTAGGTCCGCAGGGACCTCAGCCCCAGCATTTT. Translated: CASSLGPQGPQPQHF.

The CDR3 DNA follows: TGTGCCAGTAGTATGGGGGGCATGTCGGGCACAGATACGCAGTATTTT. Translation: CASSMGGMSGTDTQYF. J is TRBJ2-3 and V is TRBV19; D possibly uses TRBD1 or TRBD2 (6 bases each). The V gene's germline CDR1 is LNHDA and CDR2 SQIVND (reference sequence). Deletions cut 3 bases from V and 1 base from J, with 14 bases between. The CDR3 consists of 16 residues. The whole variable domain, filled in from reference TRBV19 and TRBJ2-3, reads DGGITQSPKYLFRKEGQNVTLSCEQNLNHDAMYWYRQDPGQGLRLIYYSQIVNDFQKGDIAEGYSVSREKKESFPLTVTSAQKNPTAFYLCASSMGGMSGTDTQYFGPGTRLTVL.

This clonotype turned up a few times. The chain recombines TRBV7-8 with TRBJ1-5; 10 bases are shared with TRBD1. Germline CDR1 and CDR2: SGHVS and FQNEAQ. The CDR3 extends over 17 amino acids. J was trimmed by 5 bases and V by 2 bases; bases with no gene match: 9. CDR3 sequence (DNA): TGTGCCAGCAGCTTACTCGGACAGGGGGTACTCGATCAGCCCCAGCATTTT. Its translation: CASSLLGQGVLDQPQHF.

This clonotype has just a few counts. This chain joins TRBV5-1 and TRBJ2-5; TRBD1 is a possible D gene (6 bases). Per germline, CDR1 SGHRS and CDR2 YFSETQ. The CDR3 consists of 14 residues. The V end was cut by 4 bases, the J end by 0 bases, with 10 bases between. The DNA of the CDR3 is TGCGCCAGCAGCATTCAGGGGAACCAAGAGACCCAGTACTTC. Its translation: CASSIQGNQETQYF.

The chain combines TRBV9 with TRBJ2-7; 8 bases map to TRBD1. Per the germline V gene, CDR1 is SGDLS and CDR2 is YYNGEE. The ends lost 3 bases at V and 2 bases at J; junction bases unmatched: 7. CDR3 length: 15 amino acids. The CDR3 sequence: CASSATGQGTYEQYF. The CDR3 coding sequence is TGTGCCAGCAGCGCCACCGGACAGGGAACCTACGAGCAGTACTTC.

The sample holds a few counts of this clonotype. The J gene is TRBJ2-3, the V gene TRBV4-1; D is uncertain. CDR1 is MGHRA and CDR2 is YSYEKL in the germline V gene. This CDR3 comprises 15 residues. V lost 1 base to trimming and J lost 5 bases, with 13 bases between them. The CDR3 region is CASSQVIGGEDTQYF. DNA for the CDR3: TGCGCCAGCAGCCAAGTAATCGGCGGTGAAGATACGCAGTATTTT.

The rearrangement links TRBV28 to TRBJ1-5; perhaps TRBD1 as D (6 bases). The CDR3 totals 15 residues. Per germline, CDR1 MDHEN and CDR2 SYDVKM. The V end was cut by 4 bases, the J end by 4 bases, with 14 bases between. This CDR3 reads CASSSPTGGNQPQHF. The DNA for the CDR3 is TGTGCCAGCAGTTCACCGACAGGAGGGAATCAGCCCCAGCATTTT.

V is TRBV10-3 and J is TRBJ2-2, with TRBD1 matching over 9 bases. The CDR3 consists of 17 residues. Germline CDR1 ENHRY, CDR2 SYGVKD. The ends lost 2 bases at V and 2 bases at J; junction bases unmatched: 6. CDR3 protein: CAISEPNRGPNTGELFF. CDR3 in DNA: TGTGCCATCAGTGAGCCGAACAGGGGGCCCAACACCGGGGAGCTGTTTTTT.

This clonotype was seen many times. As DNA, the CDR3 is TGTGCCTCGAAGGGACAGGGACCCACAGATACGCAGTATTTT. It codes for CASKGQGPTDTQYF. The V call is TRBV10-3, the J call TRBJ2-3; TRBD1 aligns across 9 bases. The CDR3 extends over 14 amino acids. Germline V gene sequence: CDR1 ENHRY, CDR2 SYGVKD. V lost 11 bases and J lost 2; bases outside the gene matches: 8.

The chain couples TRBV30 to TRBJ1-2; no clear D. Germline CDR1 and CDR2: GTSNPN and SVGIG (reference sequence). This CDR3 is built from 12 residues. V was pared by 0 bases and J by 4 bases, with 6 bases between. The CDR3 bases are TGTGCCTGGAGTGTTGGAGGCTATGGCTACACCTTC. Translating it yields CAWSVGGYGYTF.

This clonotype was counted a few times. This chain uses TRBV20-1 with TRBJ1-3; D uncertain. Deletions cut 4 bases from V and 1 base from J, with 17 bases between. The CDR3 length is 16 residues. The V gene's germline CDR1 is DFQATT and CDR2 SNEGSKA (reference sequence). The CDR3 region has the DNA TGCAGTGCTACCCTCCCTGGCAGGTCTTCTGGAAACACCATATATTTT. This sequence encodes CSATLPGRSSGNTIYF.

The chain recombines TRBV30 with TRBJ2-1; 8 bases agree with TRBD1. J lost 9 bases, V lost 2 bases, and 12 bases had no gene match. The CDR3 covers 15 residues. Germline V lookup: CDR1 GTSNPN, CDR2 SVGIG (reference sequence). The CDR3 sequence is CAWSSIGQGGGEQFF. CDR3 bases: TGTGCCTGGAGTTCCATAGGACAGGGAGGAGGTGAGCAGTTCTTC.

This chain joins TRBV20-1 and TRBJ2-1; 7 bases map to TRBD2. V was clipped by 6 bases and J by 6 bases; unmatched bases: 11. Germline V gives CDR1 DFQATT, CDR2 SNEGSKA (reference sequence). The CDR3 is 14 amino acids. CDR3 amino acids: CSARSQRGSNEQFF. CDR3 DNA sequence: TGCAGTGCACGTAGTCAGCGGGGAAGCAATGAGCAGTTCTTC.

This chain joins TRBV10-3 and TRBJ2-5; 9 bases are shared with TRBD1. Germline V CDR1 and CDR2: ENHRY, SYGVKD. The CDR3 spans 15 residues. J gave up 0 bases and V 6 bases, and 5 bases lay outside the gene matches. CDR3 in amino acids: CAIREDRGDQETQYF. CDR3 sequence (DNA): TGTGCCATCAGGGAGGACAGGGGAGACCAAGAGACCCAGTACTTC.

In its sample, this clonotype was seen a few times. This sequence joins TRBV6-2 or TRBV6-3 and TRBJ2-2; 10 bases agree with TRBD2. The length of the CDR3 is 17 residues. V trimming: 2 bases; J trimming: 3 bases; junction bases outside the gene matches: 6. Germline V gives CDR1 MNHEY, CDR2 SVGEGT. CDR3 sequence: CASSYGLAGGHTGELFF. The CDR3 DNA sequence: TGTGCCAGCAGTTACGGTTTAGCGGGGGGCCACACCGGGGAGCTGTTTTTT.

The table lists this clonotype with a count of one. CDR3: CASSSGTGWDTQYF. The DNA of the CDR3 is TGTGCCAGCTCATCCGGGACAGGTTGGGATACGCAGTATTTT. The J gene is TRBJ2-3, the V gene TRBV18, with TRBD1 identical over 8 bases. The junction had 7 bases not matched to a gene; V was cut back by 5 bases and J by 6 bases. There are 14 residues in the CDR3. The germline V gene has CDR1 KGHSH and CDR2 LQKENI.

The table lists this clonotype with many counts. The chain recombines TRBV6-5 with TRBJ2-7; D gene ambiguous. The germline CDR1 and CDR2 sequences are MNHEY and SVGAGI. Trimming took 0 bases from V and 5 from J, leaving 8 bases between them. The CDR3 is 13 amino acids. The CDR3 nucleotides read TGTGCCAGCAGTTACTCGTCTGGGGACGAGCAGTACGTC. Translation: CASSYSSGDEQYV.